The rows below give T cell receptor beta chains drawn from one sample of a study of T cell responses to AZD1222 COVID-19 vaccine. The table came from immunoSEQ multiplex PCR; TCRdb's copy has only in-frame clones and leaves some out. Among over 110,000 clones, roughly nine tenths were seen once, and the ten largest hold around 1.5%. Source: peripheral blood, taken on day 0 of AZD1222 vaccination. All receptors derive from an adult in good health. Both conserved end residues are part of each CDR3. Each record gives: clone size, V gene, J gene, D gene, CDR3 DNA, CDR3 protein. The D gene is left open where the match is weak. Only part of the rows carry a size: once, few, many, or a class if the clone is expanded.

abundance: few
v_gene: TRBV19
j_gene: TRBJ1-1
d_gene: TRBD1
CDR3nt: TGTGCCAGTAGGACAGGGGGCACTGAAGCTTTCTTT
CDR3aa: CASRTGGTEAFF

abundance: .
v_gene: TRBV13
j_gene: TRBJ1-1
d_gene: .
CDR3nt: TGTGCCAGCAGCTTAGGAGGGGGGACTGAAGCTTTCTTT
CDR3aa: CASSLGGGTEAFF

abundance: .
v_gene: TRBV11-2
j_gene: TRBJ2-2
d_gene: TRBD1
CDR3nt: TGTGCCAGCAGCTTGGTCCCTGCAGGGGGCCCCACCGGGGAGCTGTTTTTT
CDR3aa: CASSLVPAGGPTGELFF

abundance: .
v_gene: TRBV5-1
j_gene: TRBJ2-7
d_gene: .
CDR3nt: TGCGCCAGCAGCTTGGTGAACCGGGACATCTCCTACGAGCAGTACTTC
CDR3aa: CASSLVNRDISYEQYF

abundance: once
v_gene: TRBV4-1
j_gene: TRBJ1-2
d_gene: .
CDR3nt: TGCGCCAGCAGCCAAGATCGGCGGCAGACGGTCGGCTACACCTTC
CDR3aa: CASSQDRRQTVGYTF

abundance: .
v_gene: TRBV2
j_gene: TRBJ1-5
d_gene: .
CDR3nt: TGTGCCAGCAGTGAATATCGGGGAAAAAACAATCAGCCCCAGCATTTT
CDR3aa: CASSEYRGKNNQPQHF

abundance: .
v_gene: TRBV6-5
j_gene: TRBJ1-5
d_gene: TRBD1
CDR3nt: TGTGCCAGCGGACAGGGGGCCCAGCCCCAGCATTTT
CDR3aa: CASGQGAQPQHF

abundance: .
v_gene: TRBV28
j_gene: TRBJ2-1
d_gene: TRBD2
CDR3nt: TGTGCCAGCAGTCCCCTTCAGGGAGCCCGGGGGGCCTACAATGAGCAGTTCTTC
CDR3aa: CASSPLQGARGAYNEQFF

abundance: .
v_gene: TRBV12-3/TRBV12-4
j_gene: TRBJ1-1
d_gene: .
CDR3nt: TGTGCCAGCAGGGGGCATAACACTGAAGCTTTCTTT
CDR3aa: CASRGHNTEAFF

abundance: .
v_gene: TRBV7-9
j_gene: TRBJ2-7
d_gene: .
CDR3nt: TGTGCCAGCAGCTTAGTAACAGGGCACGAGCAGTACTTC
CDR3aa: CASSLVTGHEQYF

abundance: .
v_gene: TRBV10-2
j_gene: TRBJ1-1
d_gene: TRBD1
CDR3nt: TGCGCCAGCCGGGACAGGGGTGCCATGAACACTGAAGCTTTCTTT
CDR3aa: CASRDRGAMNTEAFF

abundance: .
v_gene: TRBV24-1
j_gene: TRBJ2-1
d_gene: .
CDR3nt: TGTGCCACCAGTCCAACTAGAAACAATGAGCAGTTCTTC
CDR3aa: CATSPTRNNEQFF

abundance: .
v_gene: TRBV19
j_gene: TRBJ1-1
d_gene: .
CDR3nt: TGTGCCAGTAGTATGGATCCTAGCCGGAACACTGAAGCTTTCTTT
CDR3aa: CASSMDPSRNTEAFF

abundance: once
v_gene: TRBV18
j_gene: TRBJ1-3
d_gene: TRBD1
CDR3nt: TGTGCCAGCTCACGTGCGACAGGGGGAAACACCATATATTTT
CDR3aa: CASSRATGGNTIYF

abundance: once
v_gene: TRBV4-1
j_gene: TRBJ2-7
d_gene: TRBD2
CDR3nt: TGCGCCAGCAGCCAACTTCCACCCCCGGGGGGCGAGCAGTACTTC
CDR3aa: CASSQLPPPGGEQYF

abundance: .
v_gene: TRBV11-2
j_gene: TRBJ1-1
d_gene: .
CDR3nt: TGTGCCAGCAGCTGGACCGGGAGTAACACTGAAGCTTTCTTT
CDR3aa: CASSWTGSNTEAFF

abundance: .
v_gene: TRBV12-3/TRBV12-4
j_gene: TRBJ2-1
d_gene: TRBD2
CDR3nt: TGTGCCAGCAGTCCCGGGCTAGCGGGTGAGCAGTTCTTC
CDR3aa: CASSPGLAGEQFF

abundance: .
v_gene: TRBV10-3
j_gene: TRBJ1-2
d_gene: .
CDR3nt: TGTGCCATCAGGACCCGATCTCCATCCGGGGGGCCCTACACCTTC
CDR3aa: CAIRTRSPSGGPYTF

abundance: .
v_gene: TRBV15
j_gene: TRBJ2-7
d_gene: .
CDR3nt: TGTGCCACCAGCAGCGGAACACGCGACGAGCAGTACTTC
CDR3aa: CATSSGTRDEQYF

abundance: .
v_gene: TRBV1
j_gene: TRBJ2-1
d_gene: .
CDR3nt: TGCACCAGCAGCCTAATGATAGCGGGAGGACCCAATGAGCAGTTCTTC
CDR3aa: CTSSLMIAGGPNEQFF

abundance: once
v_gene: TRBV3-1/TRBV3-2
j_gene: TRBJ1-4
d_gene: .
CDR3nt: TGTGCCAGCAGCCAAGTCCAGTACGGAAATGAAAAACTGTTTTTT
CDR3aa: CASSQVQYGNEKLFF

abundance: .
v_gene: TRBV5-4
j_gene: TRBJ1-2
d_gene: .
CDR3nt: TGTGCCAGCAGCTTGGACAGGGACTATGGCTACACCTTC
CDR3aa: CASSLDRDYGYTF

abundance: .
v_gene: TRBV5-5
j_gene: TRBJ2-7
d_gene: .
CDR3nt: TGTGCCAGCAGGACAGACGTGGGGCGCCTGCCCTACGAGCAGTACTTC
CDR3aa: CASRTDVGRLPYEQYF

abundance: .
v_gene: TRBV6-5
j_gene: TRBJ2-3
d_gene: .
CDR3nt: TGTGCCAGCAGTTACCCGGGCCCTGGACCAGATACGCAGTATTTT
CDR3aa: CASSYPGPGPDTQYF

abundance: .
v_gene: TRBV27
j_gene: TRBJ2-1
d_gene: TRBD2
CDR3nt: TGTGCCAGCACGGTGGTAGCGGGAGTACCCCCCAGCTACAATGAGCAGTTCTTC
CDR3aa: CASTVVAGVPPSYNEQFF

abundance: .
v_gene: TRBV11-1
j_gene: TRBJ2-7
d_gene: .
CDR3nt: TGTGCCAGCAGCTTAGCCGGCCGGGGCTCCTACGAGCAGTACTTC
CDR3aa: CASSLAGRGSYEQYF

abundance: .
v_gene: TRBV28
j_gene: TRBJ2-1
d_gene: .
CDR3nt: TGTGCCAGCAGCCCCGGACTATTTAACAATGAGCAGTTCTTC
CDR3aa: CASSPGLFNNEQFF

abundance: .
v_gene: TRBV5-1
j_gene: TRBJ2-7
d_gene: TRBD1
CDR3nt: TGCGCCAGCAGGACAGGGTGGGGGTACGAGCAGTACTTC
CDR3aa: CASRTGWGYEQYF

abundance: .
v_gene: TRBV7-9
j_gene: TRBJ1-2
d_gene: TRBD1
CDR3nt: TGTGCCAGCAGCTCCCCCCGGACAGGGTCGGACTATGGCTACACCTTC
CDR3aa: CASSSPRTGSDYGYTF

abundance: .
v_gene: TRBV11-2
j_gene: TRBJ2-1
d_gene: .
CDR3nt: TGTGCCAGCAGCCCCTTCCCCCTTTTGGATGAGCAGTTCTTC
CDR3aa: CASSPFPLLDEQFF

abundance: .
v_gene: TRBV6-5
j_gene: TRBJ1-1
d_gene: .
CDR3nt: TGTGCCAGCAGCTTCACCCGGGGGCCGGGCACTGAAGCTTTCTTT
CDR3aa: CASSFTRGPGTEAFF

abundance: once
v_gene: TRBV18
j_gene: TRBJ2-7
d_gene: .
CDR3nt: TGTGCCAGCTCAACCTACACGGACGAGCAGTACTTC
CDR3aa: CASSTYTDEQYF

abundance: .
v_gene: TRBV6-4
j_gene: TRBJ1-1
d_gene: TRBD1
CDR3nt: TGTGCCAGCAGGATGGACAGGGGGCTTACTGAAGCTTTCTTT
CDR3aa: CASRMDRGLTEAFF

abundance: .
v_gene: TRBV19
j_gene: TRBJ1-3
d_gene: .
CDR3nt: TGTGCTTGGGGGGGCGTCGATGGAAACACCATATATTTT
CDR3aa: CAWGGVDGNTIYF

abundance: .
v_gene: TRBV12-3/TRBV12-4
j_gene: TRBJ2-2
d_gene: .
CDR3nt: TGTGCCAGCAGGCCACACTCGACCGGGGAGCTGTTTTTT
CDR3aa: CASRPHSTGELFF

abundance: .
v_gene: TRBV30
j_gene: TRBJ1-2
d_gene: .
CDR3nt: TGTGCCTGGGGGTCCGGGGTCTCCTTC
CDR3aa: CAWGSGVSF

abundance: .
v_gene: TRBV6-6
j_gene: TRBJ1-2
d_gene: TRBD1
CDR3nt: TGTGCCAGCAGTTTTGGACAGGGATATGGCTACACCTTC
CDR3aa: CASSFGQGYGYTF

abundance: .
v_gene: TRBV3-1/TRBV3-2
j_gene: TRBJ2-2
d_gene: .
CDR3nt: TGTGCCACCAAATTCACAGGGTCGGCCGGGGAGCTGTTTTTT
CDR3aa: CATKFTGSAGELFF

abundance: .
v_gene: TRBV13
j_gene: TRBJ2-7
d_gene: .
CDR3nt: TGTGCCAGCAGCCCACCTAGGGGCGAGCAGTACTTC
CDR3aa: CASSPPRGEQYF

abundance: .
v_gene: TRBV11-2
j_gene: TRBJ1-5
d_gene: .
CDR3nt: TGTGCCAGCAGCAGGGACGGGGGATTCAATCAGCCCCAGCATTTT
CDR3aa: CASSRDGGFNQPQHF

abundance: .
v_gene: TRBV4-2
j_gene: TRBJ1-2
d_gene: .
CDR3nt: TGTGCCAGCAGCCAAGATCACACTAACTATGGCTACACCTTC
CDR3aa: CASSQDHTNYGYTF

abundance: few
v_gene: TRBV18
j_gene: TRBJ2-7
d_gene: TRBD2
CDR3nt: TGTGCCAGCTCACCACCCGGGACTAGCGGAGCCGAGCAGTACTTC
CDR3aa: CASSPPGTSGAEQYF